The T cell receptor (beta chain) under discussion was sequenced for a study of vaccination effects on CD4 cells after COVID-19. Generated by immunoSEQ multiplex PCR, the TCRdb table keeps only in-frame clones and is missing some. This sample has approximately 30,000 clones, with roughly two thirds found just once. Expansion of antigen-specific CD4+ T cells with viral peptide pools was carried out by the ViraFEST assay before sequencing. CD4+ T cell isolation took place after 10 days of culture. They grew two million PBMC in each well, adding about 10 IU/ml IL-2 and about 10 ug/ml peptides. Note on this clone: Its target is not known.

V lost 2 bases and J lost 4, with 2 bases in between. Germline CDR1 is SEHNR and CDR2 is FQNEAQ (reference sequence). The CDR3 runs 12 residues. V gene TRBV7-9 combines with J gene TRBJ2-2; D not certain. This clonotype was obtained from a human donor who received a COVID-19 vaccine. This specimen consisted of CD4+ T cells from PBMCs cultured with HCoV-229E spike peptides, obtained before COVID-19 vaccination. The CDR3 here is CASSLLTGELFF. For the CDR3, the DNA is TGTGCCAGCAGCTTACTCACCGGGGAGCTGTTTTTT.